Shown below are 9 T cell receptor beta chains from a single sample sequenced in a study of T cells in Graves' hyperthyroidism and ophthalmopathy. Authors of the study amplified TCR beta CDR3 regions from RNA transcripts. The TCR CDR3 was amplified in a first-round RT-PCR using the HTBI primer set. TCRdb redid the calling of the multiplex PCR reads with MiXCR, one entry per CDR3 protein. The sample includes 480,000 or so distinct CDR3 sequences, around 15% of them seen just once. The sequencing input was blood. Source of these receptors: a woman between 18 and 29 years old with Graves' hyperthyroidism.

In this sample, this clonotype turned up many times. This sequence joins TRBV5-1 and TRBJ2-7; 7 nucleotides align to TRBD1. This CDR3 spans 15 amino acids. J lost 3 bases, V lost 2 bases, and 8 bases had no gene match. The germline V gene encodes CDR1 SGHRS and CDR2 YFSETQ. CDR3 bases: TGCGCCAGCAGCTTAGGGACAGAAGTAAACTACGAGCAGTACGTC. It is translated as CASSLGTEVNYEQYV.

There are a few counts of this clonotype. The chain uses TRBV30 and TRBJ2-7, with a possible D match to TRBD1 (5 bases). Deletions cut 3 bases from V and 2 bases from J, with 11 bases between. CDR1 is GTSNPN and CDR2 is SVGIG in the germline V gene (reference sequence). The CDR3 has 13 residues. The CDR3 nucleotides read TGTGCCTGGAGGGCGAAAGGGGCCTACGAGCAGTACGTC. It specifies CAWRAKGAYEQYV.

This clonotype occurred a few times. In nucleotides, the CDR3 is TGTGCCAGCAGTTATGACAGTTTTGGGCAAGAGACCCAGTACTTC. Amino acid sequence: CASSYDSFGQETQYF. This chain links TRBV6-5 with TRBJ2-5; the D gene is possibly TRBD1 (5 bases). The CDR3 runs 15 residues. The germline CDR1 and CDR2 sequences are MNHEY and SVGAGI. Trimming left V 3 bases short and J 2 bases short, with 13 bases between.

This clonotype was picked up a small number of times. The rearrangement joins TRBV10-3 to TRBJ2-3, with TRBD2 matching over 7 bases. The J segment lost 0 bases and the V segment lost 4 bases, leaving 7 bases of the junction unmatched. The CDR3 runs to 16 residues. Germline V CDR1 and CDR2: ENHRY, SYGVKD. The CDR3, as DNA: TGTGCCATCAGTGTAAGGCTAGCGGCCAGCACAGATACGCAGTATTTT. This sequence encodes CAISVRLAASTDTQYF.

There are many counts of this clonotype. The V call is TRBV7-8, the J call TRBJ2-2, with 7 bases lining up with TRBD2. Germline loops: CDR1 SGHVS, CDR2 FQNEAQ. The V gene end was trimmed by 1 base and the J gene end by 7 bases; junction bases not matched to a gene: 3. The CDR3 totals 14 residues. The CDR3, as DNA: TGTGCCAGCAGCTTAGGAGGGGAGGGCGGGGAGCTGTTTTTT. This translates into CASSLGGEGGELFF. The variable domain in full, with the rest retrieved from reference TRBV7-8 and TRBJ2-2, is GAGVSQSPRYKVAKRGQDVALRCDPISGHVSLFWYQQALGQGPEFLTYFQNEAQLDKSGLPSDRFFAERPEGSVSTLKIQRTQQEDSAVYLCASSLGGEGGELFFGEGSRLTVL.

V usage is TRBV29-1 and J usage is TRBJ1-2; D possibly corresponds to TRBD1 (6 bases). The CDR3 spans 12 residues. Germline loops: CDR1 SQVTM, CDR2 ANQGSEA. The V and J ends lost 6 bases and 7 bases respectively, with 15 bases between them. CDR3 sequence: CSVGQGSVGYTF. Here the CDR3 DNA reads TGCAGCGTAGGCCAGGGGTCGGTTGGCTACACCTTC.

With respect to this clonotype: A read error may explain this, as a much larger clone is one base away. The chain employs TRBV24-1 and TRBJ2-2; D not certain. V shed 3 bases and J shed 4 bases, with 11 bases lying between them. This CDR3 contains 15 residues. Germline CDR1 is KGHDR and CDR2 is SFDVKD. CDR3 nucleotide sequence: TGTGCCACCAGTGATCAAAGGCGAAGCACCGGGGAGCTGTTTTTT. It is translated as CATSDQRRSTGELFF.

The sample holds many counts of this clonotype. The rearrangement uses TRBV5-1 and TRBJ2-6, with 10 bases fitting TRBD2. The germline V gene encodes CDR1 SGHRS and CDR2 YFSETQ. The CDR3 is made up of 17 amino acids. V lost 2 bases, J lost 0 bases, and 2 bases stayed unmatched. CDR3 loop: CASSLTSGVSGANVLTF. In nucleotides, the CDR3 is TGCGCCAGCAGCTTAACTAGCGGGGTCTCTGGGGCCAACGTCCTGACTTTC.

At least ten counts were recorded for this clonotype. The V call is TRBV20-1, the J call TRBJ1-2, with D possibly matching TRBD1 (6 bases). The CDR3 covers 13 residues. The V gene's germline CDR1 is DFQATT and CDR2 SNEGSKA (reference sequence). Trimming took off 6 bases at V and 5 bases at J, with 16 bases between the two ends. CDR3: CSAPGQDHYGYTF. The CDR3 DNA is TGCAGTGCACCGGGACAAGATCATTATGGCTACACCTTC.